The 11 T cell receptor beta chains below all came from one sample that was sequenced in a study of radiotherapy plus CTLA-4 blockade in lung cancer (dated by TCRdb to 2016 to 2018). Library preparation was by the immunoSEQ multiplex PCR assay. TCRdb took this table from immuneACCESS and kept in-frame rearrangements with V and J called. Such tables lack part of the clones; where checked against another copy, unresolved V genes explain under half of the gap, and the rest is unexplained. In all, the sample holds 40,000 to 45,000 clones, and about 70% of those were seen once. The ten largest clones add up to more than 20% of the sample. Sequenced material: peripheral blood, taken from a patient treated with radiotherapy plus ipilimumab. All receptors come from a human donor with non-small cell lung cancer who had a partial response to radiotherapy plus ipilimumab.

This clone was seen more than once but under ten times. V and J are TRBV25-1 and TRBJ2-7; D gene uncertain. The germline V gene has CDR1 MGHDK and CDR2 SYGVNS. Trimming shortened V by 6 bases and J by 6 bases, and 18 bases separated the two germline ends. The CDR3 is made up of 14 amino acids. CDR3 region: CASRRPGSAVEQYF. Here the CDR3 DNA reads TGTGCCAGCAGACGCCCAGGATCTGCCGTCGAGCAGTACTTC.

The sample holds a few counts of this clone. The J gene is TRBJ1-1, the V gene TRBV11-2, with 9 bases lining up with TRBD1. This CDR3 is 15 amino acids long. CDR1 is SGHAT, CDR2 FQNNGV, per germline. V shed 5 bases, J shed 1 base, and the junction held 5 bases outside the gene matches. The CDR3 spells CASSQQTGGNTEAFF. The CDR3 DNA is TGTGCCAGCAGCCAACAGACAGGGGGGAACACTGAAGCTTTCTTT.

The chain carries TRBV2 and TRBJ1-2; 7 bases align to TRBD1. CDR3 length: 12 amino acids. Germline V gene data show CDR1 as SNHLY and CDR2 as FYNNEI. Trimming at V came to 6 bases and at J to 6 bases, leaving 4 bases not matched to a gene. The CDR3 is CASRGTVNGYTF. The CDR3 DNA is TGTGCCAGCAGGGGGACAGTCAATGGCTACACCTTC.

The chain combines TRBV5-4 with TRBJ2-2; TRBD1 might be the D (6 bases). The ends were cut back, 9 bases at V and 4 bases at J, with 10 bases in the middle. The CDR3 is 12 amino acids. Germline CDR1 SGHNT, CDR2 YYREEE (reference sequence). The chain's CDR3 is CATGAITGELFF. The CDR3 nucleotides read TGTGCCACAGGGGCCATCACCGGGGAGCTGTTTTTT.

V is TRBV19 and J is TRBJ1-2; TRBD1 matches at 9 bases. Trimming took 5 bases from V and 8 from J; bases not matched to a gene: 15. CDR1 LNHDA and CDR2 SQIVND come from the germline V gene (reference sequence). The CDR3 runs to 16 residues. The CDR3 loop reads CASSFQAIGDRAGYTF. DNA of the CDR3: TGTGCCAGTAGTTTCCAGGCGATAGGGGACAGGGCCGGCTACACCTTC.

The gene calls are TRBV5-1 and TRBJ1-2; D call uncertain. CDR1 is SGHRS, CDR2 YFSETQ, per germline. V lost 4 bases, J lost 4 bases, and 14 bases lay in between. CDR3 length: 14 residues. CDR3 coding DNA: TGCGCCAGCAGCCTACACCTAGAGGGCTATGGCTACACCTTC. Translating it yields CASSLHLEGYGYTF.

A note on this clone: Germline and junction disagree at one end, which may indicate a read error. The rearrangement links TRBV5-8 to TRBJ1-4; tentatively, D is TRBD1 (5 bases). This CDR3 has 13 residues. Germline V gene sequence: CDR1 SGHTS, CDR2 YDEGEE. Written as DNA, the CDR3 is TGTGTCAGCAGCTTGTCTGGGGCTGAAAAACTGTTTTTT. Its protein product is CVSSLSGAEKLFF.

J is TRBJ2-7 and V is TRBV15; 7 nucleotides align to TRBD1. V trimming: 6 bases; J trimming: 4 bases; junction bases outside the gene matches: 27. The CDR3 extends over 20 amino acids. Germline V gene lookup returns CDR1 LNHNV and CDR2 YYDKDF (reference sequence). The CDR3 nucleotides read TGTGCCACCAGGTCCGCGTCGGGACAGACCGCGGTTGGGGGTTTTTACGAGCAGTACTTC. Protein product: CATRSASGQTAVGGFYEQYF.

The rearrangement joins TRBV5-4 to TRBJ2-7; 11 bases are shared with TRBD1. CDR1 and CDR2 from the germline V gene are SGHNT and YYREEE (reference sequence). The length of the CDR3 is 16 residues. V gave up 0 bases and J gave up 1 base; unmatched junction bases: 3. The CDR3: CASSLGGQGGSYEQYF. The CDR3 DNA reads TGTGCCAGCAGCTTGGGGGGACAGGGGGGATCCTACGAGCAGTACTTC.

The chain recombines TRBV6-5 with TRBJ2-7, with TRBD2 matching 7 bases. This CDR3 is built from 14 residues. Germline CDR1 MNHEY, CDR2 SVGAGI. Trimming removed 0 bases from V and 5 bases from J; junction bases left unmatched: 4. The DNA of the CDR3 is TGTGCCAGCAGTTACTCCGGGACTATAAACGAGCAGTACTTC. Protein: CASSYSGTINEQYF.

The gene calls are TRBV11-2 and TRBJ2-1; 10 bases match TRBD2. The CDR3 is made up of 18 amino acids. The J segment lost 9 bases and the V segment lost 5 bases, leaving 19 bases of the junction unmatched. Germline loops: CDR1 SGHAT, CDR2 FQNNGV. The CDR3 sequence is CASSQDLILLAGALEQFF. The CDR3 DNA sequence: TGTGCCAGCAGCCAAGATCTCATCTTGCTAGCGGGAGCCCTTGAGCAGTTCTTC.